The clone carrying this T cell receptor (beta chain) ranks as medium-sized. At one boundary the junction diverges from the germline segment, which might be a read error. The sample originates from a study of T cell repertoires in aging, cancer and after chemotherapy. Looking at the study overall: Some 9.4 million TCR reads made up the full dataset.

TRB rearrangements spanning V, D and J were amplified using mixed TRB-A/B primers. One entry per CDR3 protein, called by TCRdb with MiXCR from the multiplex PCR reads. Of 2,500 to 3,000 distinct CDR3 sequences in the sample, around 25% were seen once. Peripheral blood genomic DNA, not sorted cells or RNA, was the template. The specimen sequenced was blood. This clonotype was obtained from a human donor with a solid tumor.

The CDR3, as DNA: TGTGCCACCGGCAGGGGCAATAATTCACCCCTCCACTTT. This codes for CATGRGNNSPLHF. This chain links TRBV15 with TRBJ1-6, with TRBD1 as a possible D gene (6 bases). The length of the CDR3 is 13 residues. Germline V gives CDR1 LNHNV, CDR2 YYDKDF (reference sequence).